The 31 T cell receptor beta chains presented below share a single source sample, sequenced in a study of PD-L1 blockade in urothelial cancer. Assay: immunoSEQ multiplex PCR; the TCRdb copy retains only in-frame clones and omits some. Of 30,000 to 40,000 clones listed, around 85% are singletons. Documented time point: pretreatment peripheral blood. The specimen comprised PBMCs, sampled around atezolizumab (anti-PD-L1) treatment. These receptors were taken from an elderly man with urothelial cancer.

This clone turned up a few times. The V call is TRBV7-2, the J call TRBJ2-3; weak D call: TRBD2 (6 bases). The germline V gene has CDR1 SGHTA and CDR2 FQGNSA. This CDR3 contains 15 residues. V lost 0 bases to trimming and J lost 2 bases, with 9 bases between them. CDR3 DNA: TGTGCCAGCAGCTTAGCTGGGGGGTACACAGATACGCAGTATTTT. Its protein is CASSLAGGYTDTQYF.

The V and J genes are TRBV9 and TRBJ2-1; the match to TRBD2 covers 9 bases. The CDR3 has 14 residues. CDR1 and CDR2 (germline): SGDLS, YYNGEE. Losses at the gene ends were 0 bases for V and 9 bases for J; bases not matched to a gene: 4. Here the CDR3 DNA reads TGTGCCAGCAGCGTAGAAGGGACTAGCAGTGAGCAGTTCTTC. This sequence encodes CASSVEGTSSEQFF.

The gene calls are TRBV7-7 and TRBJ2-2; D is perhaps TRBD2 (5 bases). The CDR3 totals 13 residues. From germline, CDR1 is SSHAT and CDR2 FNYEAQ (reference sequence). Trimming pared 5 bases from V and 6 bases from J, leaving 10 bases between. CDR3 residues: CASSRDYAGELFF. DNA for the CDR3: TGTGCCAGCAGCCGCGACTACGCCGGGGAGCTGTTTTTT.

V gene TRBV6-4 combines with J gene TRBJ2-1; the D gene is possibly TRBD2 (5 bases). The length of the CDR3 is 13 residues. V was cut by 0 bases and J by 9 bases, with 9 bases left in between. Per germline, CDR1 MRHNA and CDR2 SNTAGT. The CDR3 nucleotides read TGTGCCAGCAGTGACTCGTCTAGCAGTGAGCAGTTCTTC. Translated, it gives CASSDSSSSEQFF.

The chain uses TRBV27 and TRBJ2-7; 7 bases line up with TRBD2. Germline V gene sequence: CDR1 MNHEY, CDR2 SMNVEV (reference sequence). This CDR3 is 16 amino acids long. The chain's CDR3 is CLAVSTLSGGLHEQYF. CDR3 nucleotide sequence: TGTTTGGCAGTATCGACTTTGTCGGGGGGACTCCACGAGCAGTACTTC.

The chain recombines TRBV21-1 with TRBJ2-2; TRBD1 reflects the table's D call only, with no check against the DNA. TRBV21-1 is assigned pseudogene status. CDR3 length: 15 amino acids. The CDR3 here is CASSKVDRGPGELFF. The DNA of the CDR3 is TGTGCCAGCAGCAAAGTGGATAGGGGTCCCGGGGAGCTGTTTTTT.

This clone is a singleton in its sample. The chain is built from TRBV7-8 and TRBJ2-1; 15 nucleotides line up with TRBD2. The CDR3 extends over 16 amino acids. Germline assignment: CDR1 SGHVS and CDR2 FQNEAQ. Trimming at V came to 6 bases and at J to 7 bases, leaving 7 bases not matched to a gene. Here the CDR3 DNA reads TGTGCCAGCAGGGCAGGGACTAGCGGGAGGTTGAATGAGCAGTTCTTC. Translating it yields CASRAGTSGRLNEQFF.

J is TRBJ1-5 and V is TRBV18; 7 bases align to TRBD1. J was trimmed by 4 bases and V by 3 bases; bases with no gene match: 3. The germline V gene has CDR1 KGHSH and CDR2 LQKENI. CDR3 length: 14 residues. The CDR3 loop is CASSPGTANQPQHF. DNA for the CDR3: TGTGCCAGCTCACCGGGGACAGCGAATCAGCCCCAGCATTTT.

The rearrangement links TRBV27 to TRBJ1-1, with D perhaps matching TRBD1 (5 bases). V gave up 8 bases and J gave up 5 bases, with 12 bases separating them. This CDR3 has 12 residues. Germline CDR1 MNHEY, CDR2 SMNVEV (reference sequence). In DNA form, the CDR3 reads TGTGCCAGCGGTGACCGGGGGACTGAAGCTTTCTTT. This sequence encodes CASGDRGTEAFF.

V usage is TRBV6-5 and J usage is TRBJ2-7; 11 bases line up with TRBD2. The CDR3 extends over 14 amino acids. Trimming took 6 bases from V and 3 from J; bases not matched to a gene: 4. Germline V gene lookup returns CDR1 MNHEY and CDR2 SVGAGI. The CDR3 sequence: CASRGLAEFYEQYF. In nucleotides, the CDR3 is TGTGCCAGCAGGGGACTAGCGGAATTCTACGAGCAGTACTTC.

The V and J genes are TRBV19 and TRBJ2-1; TRBD1 is a possible D gene (6 bases). The V gene's germline CDR1 is LNHDA and CDR2 SQIVND (reference sequence). CDR3 length equals 14 residues. Trimming stripped 5 bases from V and 8 bases from J, with 16 bases between. In nucleotides, the CDR3 is TGTGCCAGTAGTTTTCGGACACAGGGACATGAGCAGTTCTTC. Translated, it gives CASSFRTQGHEQFF. Supplemented by reference TRBV19 and TRBJ2-1, the full variable domain reads DGGITQSPKYLFRKEGQNVTLSCEQNLNHDAMYWYRQDPGQGLRLIYYSQIVNDFQKGDIAEGYSVSREKKESFPLTVTSAQKNPTAFYLCASSFRTQGHEQFFGPGTRLTVL.

V usage is TRBV30 and J usage is TRBJ1-5; TRBD1 is a possible D gene (5 bases). The CDR3 is 14 amino acids. V shed 0 bases and J shed 2 bases, with 8 bases lying between them. Per the germline V gene, CDR1 is GTSNPN and CDR2 is SVGIG (reference sequence). The CDR3 DNA reads TGTGCCTGGAGTGTACAAGGGGGCAATCAGCCCCAGCATTTT. Translated, it gives CAWSVQGGNQPQHF. Together with reference TRBV30 and TRBJ1-5, the CDR3 gives the full variable domain: SQTIHQWPATLVQPVGSPLSLECTVEGTSNPNLYWYRQAAGRGLQLLFYSVGIGQISSEVPQNLSASRPQDRQFILSSKKLLLSDSGFYLCAWSVQGGNQPQHFGDGTRLSIL.

This rearrangement joins TRBV10-1 to TRBJ2-7, with 7 bases fitting TRBD1. Germline trimming cut 4 bases from V and 5 bases from J; bases unmatched to any gene: 5. CDR1 and CDR2 (germline): WNHNN, SYGVQD (reference sequence). This CDR3 is built from 13 residues. This chain's CDR3 is CASSARQGDEQYF. The CDR3 DNA reads TGCGCCAGCAGTGCCCGACAGGGCGACGAGCAGTACTTC.

The chain employs TRBV19 and TRBJ2-7; D gene unclear. Germline lookup yields CDR1 LNHDA and CDR2 SQIVND (reference sequence). CDR3 length equals 13 residues. Deletions cut 6 bases from V and 3 bases from J, with 12 bases between. CDR3 amino acids: CASSESIDYEQYF. Written as DNA, the CDR3 is TGTGCCAGTAGCGAGAGCATTGACTACGAGCAGTACTTC.

This clone was seen more than once but under ten times. The chain couples TRBV21-1 to TRBJ1-2; TRBD1, the D gene given by the table, was not confirmed from the DNA. TRBV21-1 is tagged as a pseudogene. This CDR3 region has 16 residues. CDR3 sequence (DNA): TGTGCCAGCAGCAATGTTCCCTCCGACAGGGCTTATGGCTACACCTTC. It encodes CASSNVPSDRAYGYTF.

The rearrangement uses TRBV5-6 and TRBJ2-2; D unclear. This CDR3 has 12 amino acids. The germline V and J ends were trimmed by 1 base and 5 bases, with 3 bases remaining between them. Per the germline V gene, CDR1 is SGHDT and CDR2 is YYEEEE. CDR3 sequence: CASSLSTGELFF. For the CDR3, the DNA is TGTGCCAGCAGCTTGTCGACCGGGGAGCTGTTTTTT.

The chain employs TRBV18 and TRBJ2-7, with 8 bases identical to TRBD1. J was trimmed by 5 bases and V by 3 bases; bases with no gene match: 9. Germline V lookup: CDR1 KGHSH, CDR2 LQKENI. The length of the CDR3 is 15 residues. The CDR3 protein is CASSPRGTGENEQYF. The DNA for the CDR3 is TGTGCCAGCTCACCGCGTGGGACAGGCGAAAACGAGCAGTACTTC.

The rearrangement links TRBV27 to TRBJ2-2; D remains unclear. V lost 3 bases, J lost 1 base, and 6 bases lay in between. From germline, CDR1 is MNHEY and CDR2 SMNVEV (reference sequence). The CDR3 covers 14 residues. The CDR3 coding sequence is TGTGCCAGCAGTTTTGAGGTGAACACCGGGGAGCTGTTTTTT. Protein sequence: CASSFEVNTGELFF.

The gene calls are TRBV29-1 and TRBJ2-1, with D perhaps matching TRBD2 (6 bases). V shed 0 bases and J shed 15 bases, with 21 bases lying between them. CDR3 length: 14 residues. Germline CDR1 reads SQVTM; CDR2 reads ANQGSEA. CDR3: CSVEDQYGVTRGFF. Here the CDR3 DNA reads TGCAGCGTTGAAGATCAGTATGGGGTGACTAGAGGGTTCTTC.

The rearrangement joins TRBV30 to TRBJ2-2; 7 nucleotides align to TRBD1. Looked up from germline, CDR1 is GTSNPN and CDR2 is SVGIG (reference sequence). The V gene end was trimmed by 3 bases and the J gene end by 0 bases; junction bases not matched to a gene: 7. This CDR3 is built from 16 residues. The CDR3 spells CAWSHKGAANTGELFF. The CDR3 region has the DNA TGTGCCTGGAGCCACAAGGGGGCCGCGAACACCGGGGAGCTGTTTTTT.

This clone was detected only once. This chain links TRBV6-6 with TRBJ2-7; TRBD2 agrees at 7 bases. Germline assignment: CDR1 MNHNY and CDR2 SVGAGI (reference sequence). V shed 5 bases and J 2 bases; nucleotides not matched to a gene: 12. The CDR3 spans 16 residues. CDR3: CASSRSLGGSTYEQYF. The DNA of the CDR3 is TGTGCCAGCAGTCGGTCGCTAGGCGGGAGCACCTACGAGCAGTACTTC.

This clone was counted once. This chain links TRBV7-9 with TRBJ2-2, with 8 positions matching TRBD2. Germline V gene data show CDR1 as SEHNR and CDR2 as FQNEAQ (reference sequence). CDR3 length: 16 residues. With 5 bases clipped from V and 0 bases from J, the junction kept 5 bases outside the gene matches. CDR3 DNA: TGTGCCAGCAGCCGCACGGGGGGGGCGAACACCGGGGAGCTGTTTTTT. It codes for CASSRTGGANTGELFF.

The rearrangement links TRBV10-2 to TRBJ1-1, with D uncertain. Germline lookup yields CDR1 WSHSY and CDR2 SAAADI. There are 14 residues in the CDR3. Deletions cut 8 bases from V and 0 bases from J, with 13 bases between. The CDR3 bases are TGCGCCAGCCCTTCGGAGGAAGTGAACACTGAAGCTTTCTTT. It encodes CASPSEEVNTEAFF.

V usage is TRBV18 and J usage is TRBJ1-2; 9 positions agree with TRBD1. V lost 3 bases and J lost 5; bases outside the gene matches: 10. CDR1 is KGHSH and CDR2 is LQKENI in the germline V gene. The CDR3 spans 16 residues. The CDR3 reads CASSPLRTGAGYGYTF. The CDR3 DNA sequence: TGTGCCAGCTCACCGCTTCGGACAGGGGCGGGATATGGCTACACCTTC.

The CDR3 DNA reads TGCGCCAGCAGCTTGGAGGCTACTAGCCCTCCCTACGAGCAGTACTTC. Protein: CASSLEATSPPYEQYF. The rearrangement joins TRBV5-1 to TRBJ2-7; D is perhaps TRBD2 (6 bases). The ends were cut back, 0 bases at V and 2 bases at J, with 15 bases in the middle. The CDR3 totals 16 residues. Per the germline V gene, CDR1 is SGHRS and CDR2 is YFSETQ. Full variable domain (outside the CDR3, taken from reference TRBV5-1 and TRBJ2-7): KAGVTQTPRYLIKTRGQQVTLSCSPISGHRSVSWYQQTPGQGLQFLFEYFSETQRNKGNFPGRFSGRQFSNSRSEMNVSTLELGDSALYLCASSLEATSPPYEQYFGPGTRLTVT.

The gene calls are TRBV6-6 and TRBJ2-7; 8 bases match TRBD2. Trimming took 0 bases from V and 2 from J; bases not matched to a gene: 3. The CDR3 consists of 15 residues. From germline, CDR1 is MNHNY and CDR2 SVGAGI (reference sequence). For the CDR3, the DNA is TGTGCCAGCAGTTACTCGGGCGGGGGGACCTACGAGCAGTACTTC. It translates to CASSYSGGGTYEQYF.

This sequence joins TRBV5-6 and TRBJ1-1, with no clear D. Trimming removed 0 bases at V and 8 bases at J, with 8 bases between. Germline CDR1 SGHDT, CDR2 YYEEEE. CDR3 length: 12 residues. CDR3 bases: TGTGCCAGCAGCTTGGGTCTATTCGAAGCTTTCTTT. Translating gives CASSLGLFEAFF.

Regarding this clone: Distinct nucleotide sequences in the sample also encode this CDR3. The chain uses TRBV18 and TRBJ1-3; perhaps TRBD1 as D (6 bases). The CDR3 consists of 15 residues. Trimming shortened V by 6 bases and J by 4 bases, and 16 bases separated the two germline ends. The germline gives CDR1 KGHSH, CDR2 LQKENI. CDR3 nucleotide sequence: TGTGCCAGCTCCCCCAGCGGGGGGACAGGAAACACCATATATTTT. Amino acids: CASSPSGGTGNTIYF.

The chain couples TRBV5-1 to TRBJ2-3; 11 bases are a match to TRBD2. The CDR3 runs 15 residues. Germline values: CDR1 SGHRS, CDR2 YFSETQ. V was pared by 8 bases and J by 3 bases, with 8 bases of the junction left unmatched. In DNA, the CDR3 is TGCGCCAGTAGTAGCGGGAGGGCCGGTACAGATACGCAGTATTTT. Encoded protein: CASSSGRAGTDTQYF.

This chain links TRBV5-1 with TRBJ2-7; 8 bases align to TRBD1. Trimming cost V 4 bases and J 3 bases; bases outside gene matches: 6. The CDR3 loop spans 14 amino acids. CDR1 and CDR2 from the germline V gene are SGHRS and YFSETQ. CDR3 nucleotides: TGCGCCAGCAGCCCTGGACAGGGATTCTACGAGCAGTACTTC. As protein: CASSPGQGFYEQYF.

The chain employs TRBV2 and TRBJ2-5; TRBD1 matches 11 bases. Germline CDR1 and CDR2: SNHLY and FYNNEI. V shed 9 bases and J 5 bases; nucleotides not matched to a gene: 5. CDR3 length equals 13 residues. CDR3 loop: CASRTGGGETQYF. CDR3 DNA sequence: TGTGCCAGTCGGACAGGGGGCGGGGAGACCCAGTACTTC.